The TCR beta chain described here comes from a study of shared clonotypes between healthy human individuals. Findings and caveats of the study: Memory subsets generally showed lower estimated richness than naive subsets. How much donors shared clonotypes was expected to be affected by sequencing depth. In four donors, around 5% of naive CD4 clonotypes appeared in common.

Measured with immunoSEQ multiplex PCR; TCRdb has only the in-frame clones, and not every one. The sample includes 950,000 to 1,200,000 clones, around 77% of them seen just once. Germline assignment: CDR1 MDHEN and CDR2 SYDVKM. V was cut by 3 bases and J by 1 base, with 11 bases left in between. The CDR3 loop spans 15 amino acids. Notes on this clone: The antigen remains undetermined.

The TCR sequence derives from a man aged 18-30 years in good health. Some clones in this sample may be carry-over from other donors' samples. The chain carries TRBV28 and TRBJ2-3, with D perhaps being TRBD1 or TRBD2 (6 bases each). Sequencing used memory CD4+ T cells from PBMCs. Documented subset: CD45RA-negative fraction. The CDR3 DNA sequence: TGTGCCAGCAGTTTTGTGGGGGGCCGCACAGATACGCAGTATTTT. Protein product: CASSFVGGRTDTQYF.